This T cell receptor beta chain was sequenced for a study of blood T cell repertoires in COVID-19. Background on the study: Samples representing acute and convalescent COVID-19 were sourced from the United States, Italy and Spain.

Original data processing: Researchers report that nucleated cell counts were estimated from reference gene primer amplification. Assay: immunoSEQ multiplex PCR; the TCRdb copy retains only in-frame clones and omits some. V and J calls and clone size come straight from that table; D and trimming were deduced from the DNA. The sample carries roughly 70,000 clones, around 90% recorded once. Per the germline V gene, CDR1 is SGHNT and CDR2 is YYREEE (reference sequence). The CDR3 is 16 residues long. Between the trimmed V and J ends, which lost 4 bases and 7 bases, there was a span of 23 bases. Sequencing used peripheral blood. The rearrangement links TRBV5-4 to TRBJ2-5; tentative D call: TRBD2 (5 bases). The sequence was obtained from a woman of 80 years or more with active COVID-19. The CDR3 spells CASSARQSGGLLTQYF. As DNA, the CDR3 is TGTGCCAGCAGCGCGCGACAAAGCGGCGGCCTTCTGACCCAGTACTTC.